This TCR beta chain is drawn from a study of blood T cell repertoires in COVID-19. Those who participated ranged in age from roughly 18 to 100 years and resided in about two dozen US areas. Participants' reported clinical history set cohort assignment. No more than 2 weeks before study entry, exposed participants had met a case of COVID-19. Sequencing used immunoSEQ multiplex PCR; TCRdb keeps in-frame clones, though not all of them. The data show 140,000 or so clones, with approximately 84% seen just once and approximately 1.6% held by the top ten. This clone came up a few times. The TCR was taken from a woman aged 18-29 years who had been exposed to COVID-19. Sequencing was done on a sample of PBMCs or T cells enriched from blood (not recorded which).

CDR3 loop: CASKLRDNGNYGYTF. CDR3 sequence (DNA): TGTGCCAGCAAGTTACGGGACAATGGCAACTATGGCTACACCTTC. The chain links TRBV6-6 to TRBJ1-2; D may be TRBD1 (6 bases). There are 15 residues in the CDR3. Per germline, CDR1 MNHNY and CDR2 SVGAGI (reference sequence). With 7 bases removed from V and 2 bases from J, the gap between germline ends came to 17 bases.